The 7 T cell receptor beta chains reported below all come from one sample, sequenced in a study of radiotherapy plus CTLA-4 blockade in lung cancer. Assay: immunoSEQ multiplex PCR; the TCRdb copy retains only in-frame clones and omits some. Of more than 40,000 clones in the sample, roughly 64% were seen once. The sample in question was peripheral blood, obtained from a patient treated with radiotherapy plus ipilimumab. Receptors originate from a human donor with non-small cell lung cancer who had a partial response to radiotherapy plus ipilimumab.

The rearrangement joins TRBV28 to TRBJ1-2; a weak D match, TRBD1 (6 bases). V was trimmed by 7 bases and J by 0 bases, leaving 12 bases between them. Germline V CDR1 and CDR2: MDHEN, SYDVKM. The CDR3 is made up of 14 amino acids. The CDR3 spells CASIQGGANYGYTF. CDR3 nucleotide sequence: TGTGCCAGCATACAGGGCGGAGCTAACTATGGCTACACCTTC.

The chain is built from TRBV14 and TRBJ2-1; TRBD1 is a possible D gene (5 bases). The CDR3 extends over 12 amino acids. Trimming stripped 4 bases from V and 6 bases from J, with 7 bases between. CDR1 is SGHDN and CDR2 is FVKESK in the germline V gene. The DNA for the CDR3 is TGTGCCAGCAGCCCCCAGGGCAATGAGCAGTTCTTC. Residues: CASSPQGNEQFF.

The V gene is TRBV30, the J gene TRBJ1-2; 7 bases are shared with TRBD1. CDR3 length equals 14 residues. After removal of 5 bases from V and 5 bases from J, the junction contained 11 bases not matched to a gene. Germline-derived CDR1 and CDR2 are GTSNPN and SVGIG (reference sequence). The CDR3 bases are TGTGCCTGGGTCCCCTGGTCCAGGGGGTATGGCTACACCTTC. Its translation: CAWVPWSRGYGYTF.

This chain connects TRBV5-5 to TRBJ2-5, with a possible D match to TRBD2 (5 bases). This CDR3 spans 13 amino acids. Germline loops: CDR1 SGHKS, CDR2 YYEKEE (reference sequence). Trimming pared 4 bases from V and 5 bases from J, leaving 12 bases between. The CDR3 is CASSPSRVETQYF. CDR3 in DNA: TGTGCCAGCAGCCCATCGAGGGTTGAGACCCAGTACTTC.

The chain combines TRBV7-2 with TRBJ1-1; D is undetermined. V was trimmed by 2 bases and J by 1 base, leaving 5 bases between them. CDR1 and CDR2 (germline): SGHTA, FQGNSA. This CDR3 contains 13 residues. The CDR3: CASSLYRNTEAFF. CDR3 in DNA: TGTGCCAGCAGCTTATACAGGAACACTGAAGCTTTCTTT.

The J gene is TRBJ2-1, the V gene TRBV18, with D maybe TRBD2 (6 bases). Germline V lookup: CDR1 KGHSH, CDR2 LQKENI. CDR3 size: 14 residues. The V end lost 6 bases, the J end lost 8 bases, and 17 bases lay between the germline ends. In DNA form, the CDR3 reads TGTGCCAGCTCCCCCGGGAGTTTGGGGGATGAGCAGTTCTTC. Residues: CASSPGSLGDEQFF.

This chain joins TRBV30 and TRBJ1-5; the D gene is possibly TRBD1 (5 bases). V gave up 5 bases and J gave up 4 bases, with 15 bases separating them. Germline-derived CDR1 and CDR2 are GTSNPN and SVGIG (reference sequence). The CDR3 is 14 residues long. The CDR3 nucleotides read TGTGCCTGGTCACGGGACTTGGGGAATCAGCCCCAGCATTTT. Its translation is CAWSRDLGNQPQHF.